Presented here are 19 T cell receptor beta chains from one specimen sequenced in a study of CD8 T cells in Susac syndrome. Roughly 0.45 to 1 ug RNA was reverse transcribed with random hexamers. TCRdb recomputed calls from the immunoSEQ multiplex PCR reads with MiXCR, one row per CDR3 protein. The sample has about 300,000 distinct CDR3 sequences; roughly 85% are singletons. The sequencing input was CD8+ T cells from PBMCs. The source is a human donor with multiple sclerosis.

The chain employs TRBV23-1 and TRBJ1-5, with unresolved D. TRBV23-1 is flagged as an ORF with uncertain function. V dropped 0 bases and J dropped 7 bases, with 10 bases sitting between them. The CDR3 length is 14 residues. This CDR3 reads CASSQSREDQPQHF. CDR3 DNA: TGCGCCAGCAGTCAATCGCGGGAGGACCAGCCCCAGCATTTT.

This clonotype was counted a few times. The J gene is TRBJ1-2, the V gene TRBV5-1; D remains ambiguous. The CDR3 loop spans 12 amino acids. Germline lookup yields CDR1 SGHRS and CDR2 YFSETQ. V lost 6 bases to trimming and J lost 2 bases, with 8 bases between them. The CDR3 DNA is TGCGCCAGCATCCGGGAGAACTATGGCTACACCTTC. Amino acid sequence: CASIRENYGYTF.

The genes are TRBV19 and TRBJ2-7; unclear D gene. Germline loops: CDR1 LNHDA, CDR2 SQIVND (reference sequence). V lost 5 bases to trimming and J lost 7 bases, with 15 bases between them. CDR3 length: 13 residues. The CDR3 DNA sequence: TGTGCCAGTAGTCTAATCAACGTGGGGGAGCAGTACTTC. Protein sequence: CASSLINVGEQYF.

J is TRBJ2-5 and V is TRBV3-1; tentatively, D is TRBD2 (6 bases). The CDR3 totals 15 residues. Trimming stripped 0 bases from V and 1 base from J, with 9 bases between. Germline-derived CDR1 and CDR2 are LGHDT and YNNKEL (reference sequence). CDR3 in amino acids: CASSQESGGQETQYF. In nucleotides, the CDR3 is TGTGCCAGCAGCCAAGAGTCCGGGGGCCAAGAGACCCAGTACTTC.

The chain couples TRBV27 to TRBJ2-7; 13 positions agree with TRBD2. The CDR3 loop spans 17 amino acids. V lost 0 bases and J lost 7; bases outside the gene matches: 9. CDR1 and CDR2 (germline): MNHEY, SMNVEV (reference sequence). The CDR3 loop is CASSLSSGLAGVREQYF. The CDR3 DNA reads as TGTGCCAGCAGTTTATCGTCAGGACTAGCGGGAGTTAGGGAGCAGTACTTC.

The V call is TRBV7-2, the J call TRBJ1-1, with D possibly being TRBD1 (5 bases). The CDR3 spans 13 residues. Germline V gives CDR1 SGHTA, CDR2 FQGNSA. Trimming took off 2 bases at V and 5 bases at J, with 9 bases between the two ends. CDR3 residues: CASSLSGMTEAFF. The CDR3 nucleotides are TGTGCCAGCAGCTTATCAGGGATGACTGAAGCTTTCTTT.

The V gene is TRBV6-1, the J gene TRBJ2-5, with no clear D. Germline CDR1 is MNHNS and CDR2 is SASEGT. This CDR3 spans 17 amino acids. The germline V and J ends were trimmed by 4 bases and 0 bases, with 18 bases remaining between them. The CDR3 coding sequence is TGTGCCAGCAGTGCCGATGGCGGCTCCCCTTACCAAGAGACCCAGTACTTC. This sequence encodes CASSADGGSPYQETQYF.

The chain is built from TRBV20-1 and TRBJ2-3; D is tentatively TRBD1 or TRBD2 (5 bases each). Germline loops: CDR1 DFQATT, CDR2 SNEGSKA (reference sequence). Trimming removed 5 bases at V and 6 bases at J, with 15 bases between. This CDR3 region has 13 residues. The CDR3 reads CSAWDPLEDTQYF. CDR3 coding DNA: TGCAGTGCTTGGGACCCCCTGGAGGATACGCAGTATTTT.

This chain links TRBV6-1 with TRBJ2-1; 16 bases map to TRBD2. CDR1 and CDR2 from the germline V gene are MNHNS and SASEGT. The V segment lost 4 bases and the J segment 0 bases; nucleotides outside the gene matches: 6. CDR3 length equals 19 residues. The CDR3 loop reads CASSGPGTSGRVSYNEQFF. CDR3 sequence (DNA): TGTGCCAGCAGTGGGCCCGGGACTAGCGGGAGGGTCTCCTACAATGAGCAGTTCTTC.

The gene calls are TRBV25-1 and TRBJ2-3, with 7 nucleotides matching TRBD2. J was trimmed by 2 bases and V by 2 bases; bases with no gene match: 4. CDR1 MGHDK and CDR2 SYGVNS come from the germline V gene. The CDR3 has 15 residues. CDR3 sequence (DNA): TGTGCCAGCAGTGAACTAGCGGATACCACAGATACGCAGTATTTT. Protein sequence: CASSELADTTDTQYF.

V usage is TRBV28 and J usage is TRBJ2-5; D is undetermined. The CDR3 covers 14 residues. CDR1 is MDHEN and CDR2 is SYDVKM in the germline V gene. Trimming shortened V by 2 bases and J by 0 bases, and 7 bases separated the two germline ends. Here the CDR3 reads CASSLEDYQETQYF. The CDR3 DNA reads TGTGCCAGCAGTTTAGAAGACTACCAAGAGACCCAGTACTTC.

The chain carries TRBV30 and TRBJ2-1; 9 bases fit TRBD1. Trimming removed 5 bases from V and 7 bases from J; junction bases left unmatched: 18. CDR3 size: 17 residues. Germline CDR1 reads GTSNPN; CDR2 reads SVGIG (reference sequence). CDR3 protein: CAWDPLPGDRANNEQFF. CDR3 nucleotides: TGTGCCTGGGACCCCCTCCCGGGGGACAGGGCGAATAATGAGCAGTTCTTC.

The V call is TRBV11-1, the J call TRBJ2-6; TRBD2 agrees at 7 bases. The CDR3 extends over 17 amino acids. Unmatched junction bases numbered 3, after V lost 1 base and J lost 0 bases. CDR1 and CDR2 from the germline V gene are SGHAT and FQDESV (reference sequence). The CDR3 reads CASSLGEGSSGANVLTF. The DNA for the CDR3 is TGTGCCAGCAGCTTAGGGGAGGGCAGCTCTGGGGCCAACGTCCTGACTTTC. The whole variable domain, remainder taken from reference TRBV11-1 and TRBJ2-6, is EAEVAQSPRYKITEKSQAVAFWCDPISGHATLYWYRQILGQGPELLVQFQDESVVDDSQLPKDRFSAERLKGVDSTLKIQPAELGDSAMYLCASSLGEGSSGANVLTFGAGSRLTVL.

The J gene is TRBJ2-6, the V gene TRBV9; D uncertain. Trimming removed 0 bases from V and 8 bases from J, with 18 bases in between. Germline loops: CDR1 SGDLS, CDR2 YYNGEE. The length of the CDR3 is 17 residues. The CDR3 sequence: CASSVDPQRLGSNVLTF. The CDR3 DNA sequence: TGTGCCAGCAGCGTAGACCCGCAGAGACTGGGGTCCAACGTCCTGACTTTC. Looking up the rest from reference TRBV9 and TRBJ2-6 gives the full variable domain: DSGVTQTPKHLITATGQRVTLRCSPRSGDLSVYWYQQSLDQGLQFLIQYYNGEERAKGNILERFSAQQFPDLHSELNLSSLELGDSALYFCASSVDPQRLGSNVLTFGAGSRLTVL.

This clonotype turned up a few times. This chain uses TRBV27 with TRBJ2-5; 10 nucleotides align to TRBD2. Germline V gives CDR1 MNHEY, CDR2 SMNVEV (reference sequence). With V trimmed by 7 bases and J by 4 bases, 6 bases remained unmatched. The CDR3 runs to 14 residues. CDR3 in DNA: TGTGCCAGCACCAACAGACTAGCGGGAGAGACCCAGTACTTC. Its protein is CASTNRLAGETQYF.

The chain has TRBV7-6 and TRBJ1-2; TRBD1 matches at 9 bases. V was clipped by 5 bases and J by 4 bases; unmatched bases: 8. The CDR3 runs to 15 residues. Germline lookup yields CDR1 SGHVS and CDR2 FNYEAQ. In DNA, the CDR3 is TGTGCCAGCAGCCCGCTACAGGGGGCAGGCTATGGCTACACCTTC. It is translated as CASSPLQGAGYGYTF.

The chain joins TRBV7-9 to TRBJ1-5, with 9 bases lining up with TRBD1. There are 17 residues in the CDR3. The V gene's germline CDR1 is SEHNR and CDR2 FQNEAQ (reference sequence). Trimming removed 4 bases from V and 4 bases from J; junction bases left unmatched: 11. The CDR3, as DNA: TGTGCCAGCAGCTCCCCGGGACAGGGTGAGGGGAATCAGCCCCAGCATTTT. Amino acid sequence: CASSSPGQGEGNQPQHF.

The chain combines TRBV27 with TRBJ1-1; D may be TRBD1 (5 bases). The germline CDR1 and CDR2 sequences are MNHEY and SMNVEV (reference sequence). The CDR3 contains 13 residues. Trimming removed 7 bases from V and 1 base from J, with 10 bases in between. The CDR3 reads CASTRGGNTEAFF. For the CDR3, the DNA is TGTGCCAGCACCCGCGGGGGGAACACTGAAGCTTTCTTT.

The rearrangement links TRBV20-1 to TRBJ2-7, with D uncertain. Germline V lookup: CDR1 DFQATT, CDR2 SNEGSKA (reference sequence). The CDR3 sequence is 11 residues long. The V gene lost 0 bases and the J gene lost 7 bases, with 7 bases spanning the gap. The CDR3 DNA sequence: TGCAGTGCTAGAGAGTACGGGGAGCAGTACTTC. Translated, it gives CSAREYGEQYF.